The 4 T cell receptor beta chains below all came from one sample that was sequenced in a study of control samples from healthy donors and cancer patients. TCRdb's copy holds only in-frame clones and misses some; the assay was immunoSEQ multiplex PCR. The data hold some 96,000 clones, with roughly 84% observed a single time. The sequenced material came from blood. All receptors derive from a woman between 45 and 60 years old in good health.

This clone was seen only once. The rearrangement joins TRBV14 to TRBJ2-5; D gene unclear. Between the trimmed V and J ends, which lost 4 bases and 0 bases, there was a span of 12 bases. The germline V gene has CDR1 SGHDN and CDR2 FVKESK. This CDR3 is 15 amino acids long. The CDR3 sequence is CASSPAWQHQETQYF. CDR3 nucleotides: TGTGCCAGCAGCCCTGCCTGGCAGCACCAAGAGACCCAGTACTTC.

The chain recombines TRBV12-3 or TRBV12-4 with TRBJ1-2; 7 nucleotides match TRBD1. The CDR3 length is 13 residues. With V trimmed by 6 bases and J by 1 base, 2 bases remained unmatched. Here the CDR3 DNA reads TGTGCCAGCAGAGCAGGGGGTAACTATGGCTACACCTTC. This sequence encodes CASRAGGNYGYTF.

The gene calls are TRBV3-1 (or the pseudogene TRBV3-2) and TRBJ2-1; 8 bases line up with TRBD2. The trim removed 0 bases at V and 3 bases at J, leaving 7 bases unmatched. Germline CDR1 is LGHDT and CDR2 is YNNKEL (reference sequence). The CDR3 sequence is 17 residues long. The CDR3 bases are TGTGCCAGCAGCCAAGACCCTTTCAGCGGGAGCTACAATGAGCAGTTCTTC. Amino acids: CASSQDPFSGSYNEQFF.

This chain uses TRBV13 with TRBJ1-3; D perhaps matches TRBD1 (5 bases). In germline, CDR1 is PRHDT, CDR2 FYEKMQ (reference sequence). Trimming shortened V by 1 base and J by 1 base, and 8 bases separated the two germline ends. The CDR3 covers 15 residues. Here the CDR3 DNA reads TGTGCCAGCAGCTTAGTTCGGGGGTCTGGAAACACCATATATTTT. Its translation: CASSLVRGSGNTIYF.